This T cell receptor beta chain is from a study of PD-L1 blockade in urothelial cancer. Study background: Men with urothelial cancer arising in the bladder made up about 85% of the roughly 30 patients. The study recovered a median of roughly 150,000 T cells per blood sample. Study-wide points: Patients with below-median pretreatment blood clonality survived longer.

A remark on this clone: Its target is not known.

PCRs were each spiked with synthetic TCR analog templates. The data were produced by immunoSEQ multiplex PCR, yet TCRdb's version contains in-frame clones alone and is incomplete. The sample lists approximately 63,000 clones, roughly four fifths seen once, with roughly 1.6% in the top ten. V lost 7 bases to trimming and J lost 2 bases, with 18 bases between them. There are 14 residues in the CDR3. Per the germline V gene, CDR1 is SQVTM and CDR2 is ANQGSEA. Time point in this sample: pretreatment peripheral blood. V gene TRBV29-1 combines with J gene TRBJ2-7, with a weak D call TRBD2 (6 bases). This sequence originates from a man between 70 and 80 years old with urothelial cancer. This sample comprised PBMCs, obtained around atezolizumab (anti-PD-L1) treatment. The CDR3 coding sequence is TGCAGCGCCCGCGGAGGGAGAACAACCTACGAGCAGTACTTC. Protein: CSARGGRTTYEQYF.